These 20 T cell receptor beta chains came from one sample sequenced in a study of T-cell memory formation after mild COVID-19. TCRdb independently ran MiXCR on the 5' RACE reads; one entry per CDR3 protein. This sample has under 650,000 distinct CDR3 sequences; 18% occur once, and the top ten carry around 12%. Specimen: PBMCs or a T cell subset sorted from them (not recorded which). These receptors all stem from an adult woman who had mild COVID-19 (a few samples of this study predate the infection). Cell type and time point are not known.

This chain links TRBV3-1 with TRBJ2-3; D not resolved. The ends were cut back, 4 bases at V and 2 bases at J, with 7 bases in the middle. CDR1 and CDR2 from the germline V gene are LGHDT and YNNKEL (reference sequence). The CDR3 is made up of 13 amino acids. The CDR3, as DNA: TGTGCCAGCAGCCCGGCCTTCACAGATACGCAGTATTTT. This gives the protein CASSPAFTDTQYF.

In this sample, this clonotype turned up a few times. This chain joins TRBV7-6 and TRBJ2-1; D tentatively fits TRBD1 or TRBD2 (7 bases each). Germline CDR1 SGHVS, CDR2 FNYEAQ. The CDR3 runs to 17 residues. The ends were cut back, 3 bases at V and 4 bases at J, with 19 bases in the middle. CDR3 DNA: TGTGCCAGCAGCTTCGAAAGGGGGCTAGCGGTATACAATGAGCAGTTCTTC. Translating gives CASSFERGLAVYNEQFF.

This rearrangement joins TRBV12-3 or TRBV12-4 to TRBJ2-2, with D tentatively TRBD1 (5 bases). V was shortened by 5 bases and J by 5 bases, with 15 bases between the two germline ends. This CDR3 is 15 amino acids long. The CDR3 bases are TGTGCCAGCAGTCCCGACGCGCCAGGGACCGGGGAGCTGTTTTTT. Its protein is CASSPDAPGTGELFF.

The chain links TRBV7-9 to TRBJ2-5, with D possibly matching TRBD1 (5 bases). Trimming shortened V by 1 base and J by 2 bases, and 29 bases separated the two germline ends. The CDR3 runs to 21 residues. Per the germline V gene, CDR1 is SEHNR and CDR2 is FQNEAQ (reference sequence). The CDR3 protein is CASSLEGPRAPITQLQETQYF. As DNA, the CDR3 is TGTGCCAGCAGCTTAGAAGGGCCCAGGGCTCCTATAACCCAACTTCAAGAGACCCAGTACTTC. Drawing the rest from reference TRBV7-9 and TRBJ2-5, the complete variable domain is DTGVSQNPRHKITKRGQNVTFRCDPISEHNRLYWYRQTLGQGPEFLTYFQNEAQLEKSRLLSDRFSAERPKGSFSTLEIQRTEQGDSAMYLCASSLEGPRAPITQLQETQYFGPGTRLLVL.

The rearrangement uses TRBV5-1 and TRBJ1-5, with TRBD1 identical over 9 bases. V dropped 5 bases and J dropped 7; count of bases not matched to a gene: 13. Germline V gene lookup returns CDR1 SGHRS and CDR2 YFSETQ. The CDR3 is 16 amino acids. The CDR3 region is CASSIARDREPQPQHF. The CDR3 DNA sequence: TGCGCCAGCAGTATCGCGCGGGACAGGGAACCGCAGCCCCAGCATTTT.

This clonotype has a handful of counts. The V and J genes are TRBV4-1 and TRBJ1-2; TRBD1 matches 7 bases. The CDR3 consists of 15 residues. V lost 2 bases, J lost 0 bases, and 3 bases stayed unmatched. The germline V gene encodes CDR1 MGHRA and CDR2 YSYEKL. The CDR3, as DNA: TGCGCCAGCAGCCAACACGGGACAGCTAACTATGGCTACACCTTC. This translates into CASSQHGTANYGYTF.

Only a few counts were recorded for this clonotype. The chain is built from TRBV11-2 and TRBJ2-2, with TRBD2 matching over 8 bases. This CDR3 comprises 15 residues. The V gene end was trimmed by 5 bases and the J gene end by 4 bases; junction bases not matched to a gene: 6. The germline CDR1 and CDR2 sequences are SGHAT and FQNNGV. CDR3 coding DNA: TGTGCCAGCAGCCCCCTAGCGGGTCGCACCGGGGAGCTGTTTTTT. Its protein product is CASSPLAGRTGELFF.

This clonotype showed up just a few times. CDR3 sequence (DNA): TGTGCCAGTAGTATGGGACTAGCTGACTACGAGCAGTACTTC. It specifies CASSMGLADYEQYF. The chain recombines TRBV19 with TRBJ2-7; TRBD2 matches at 9 bases. The germline gives CDR1 LNHDA, CDR2 SQIVND (reference sequence). The J segment lost 3 bases and the V segment lost 3 bases, leaving 3 bases of the junction unmatched. The CDR3 runs to 14 residues. The variable domain in full, completed from reference TRBV19 and TRBJ2-7, reads DGGITQSPKYLFRKEGQNVTLSCEQNLNHDAMYWYRQDPGQGLRLIYYSQIVNDFQKGDIAEGYSVSREKKESFPLTVTSAQKNPTAFYLCASSMGLADYEQYFGPGTRLTVT.

There are many counts of this clonotype. The gene calls are TRBV5-5 and TRBJ2-7; D is uncertain. CDR1 and CDR2 from the germline V gene are SGHKS and YYEKEE (reference sequence). There are 15 residues in the CDR3. Deletions cut 0 bases from V and 2 bases from J, with 12 bases between. Here the CDR3 DNA reads TGTGCCAGCAGCTTGGGACGGAGTCGAACCTACGAGCAGTACTTC. Its protein product is CASSLGRSRTYEQYF.

Many counts were recorded for this clonotype. V and J are TRBV7-2 and TRBJ2-7; 8 bases map to TRBD2. This CDR3 contains 15 residues. The J segment lost 3 bases and the V segment lost 7 bases, leaving 11 bases of the junction unmatched. Germline CDR1 reads SGHTA; CDR2 reads FQGNSA. DNA of the CDR3: TGTGCCAGCACCCCAGGCGGGCTAGCGGGCTACGAGCAGTACTTC. Protein sequence: CASTPGGLAGYEQYF.

The chain carries TRBV12-3 or TRBV12-4 and TRBJ2-7, with TRBD1 matching over 8 bases. V shed 5 bases and J 6 bases; nucleotides not matched to a gene: 9. This CDR3 comprises 14 residues. CDR3 loop: CASSVPTGVFEQYF. CDR3 sequence (DNA): TGTGCCAGCAGTGTACCGACAGGGGTCTTCGAGCAGTACTTC.

The chain combines TRBV20-1 with TRBJ2-7; possible D gene TRBD1, 6 bases. There are 13 residues in the CDR3. V was pared by 2 bases and J by 4 bases, with 12 bases between. From germline, CDR1 is DFQATT and CDR2 SNEGSKA (reference sequence). CDR3 sequence: CSARLQGGYEQYF. CDR3 coding DNA: TGCAGTGCTAGACTACAGGGCGGGTACGAGCAGTACTTC.

The genes are TRBV7-9 and TRBJ2-5; D is undetermined. The CDR3 consists of 15 residues. Per germline, CDR1 SEHNR and CDR2 FQNEAQ (reference sequence). V dropped 3 bases and J dropped 3 bases, with 14 bases sitting between them. The CDR3 loop is CASSLSLGVEETQYF. DNA for the CDR3: TGTGCCAGCAGCTTGTCCCTTGGGGTGGAAGAGACCCAGTACTTC.

This clonotype was observed a few times. The rearrangement joins TRBV18 to TRBJ1-5; tentatively, D is TRBD1 (5 bases). There are 14 residues in the CDR3. In germline, CDR1 is KGHSH, CDR2 LQKENI. Deletions cut 3 bases from V and 8 bases from J, with 14 bases between. CDR3 nucleotide sequence: TGTGCCAGCTCACCCCGGGGCGCCGGGGAGCCCCAGCATTTT. Protein sequence: CASSPRGAGEPQHF. The variable domain in full, completed from reference TRBV18 and TRBJ1-5, reads NAGVMQNPRHLVRRRGQEARLRCSPMKGHSHVYWYRQLPEEGLKFMVYLQKENIIDESGMPKERFSAEFPKEGPSILRIQQVVRGDSAAYFCASSPRGAGEPQHFGDGTRLSIL.

Ten or more counts support this clonotype. This sequence joins TRBV4-2 and TRBJ2-1, with D unclear. The CDR3 runs 18 residues. Germline V gives CDR1 LGHNA, CDR2 YNFKEQ. The V end lost 5 bases, the J end lost 0 bases, and 20 bases lay between the germline ends. This CDR3 reads CASSGNLLLMGSYNEQFF. The DNA for the CDR3 is TGTGCCAGCAGCGGCAATCTTCTCCTCATGGGCTCCTACAATGAGCAGTTCTTC.

This clonotype was seen more than once but under ten times. The chain joins TRBV24-1 to TRBJ2-1; 11 bases map to TRBD2. V lost 3 bases and J lost 5; bases outside the gene matches: 5. CDR3 length: 16 residues. Germline V lookup: CDR1 KGHDR, CDR2 SFDVKD. The CDR3 spells CATSDRRLAGHNEQFF. DNA for the CDR3: TGTGCCACCAGTGATCGTCGACTAGCGGGGCACAATGAGCAGTTCTTC.

This clonotype has more than one count but fewer than ten. The rearrangement joins TRBV6-5 to TRBJ2-5, with TRBD1 identical over 10 bases. Germline trimming cut 5 bases from V and 4 bases from J; bases unmatched to any gene: 7. The CDR3 loop spans 15 amino acids. Germline lookup yields CDR1 MNHEY and CDR2 SVGAGI. DNA of the CDR3: TGTGCCAGCAGTCCAGACAGGGGGCTATCAGAGACCCAGTACTTC. As protein: CASSPDRGLSETQYF.

At least ten counts were recorded for this clonotype. This chain joins TRBV6-5 and TRBJ2-2, with 10 bases lining up with TRBD1. The CDR3 loop spans 15 amino acids. Trimming at V came to 6 bases and at J to 6 bases, leaving 7 bases not matched to a gene. Germline-derived CDR1 and CDR2 are MNHEY and SVGAGI. Here the CDR3 reads CASSTGTGASGELFF. CDR3 nucleotides: TGTGCCAGCAGCACCGGGACAGGGGCGTCCGGGGAGCTGTTTTTT.

The chain is built from TRBV30 and TRBJ2-5; possible D gene TRBD2, 5 bases. The V gene's germline CDR1 is GTSNPN and CDR2 SVGIG (reference sequence). The CDR3 is made up of 11 amino acids. V lost 5 bases and J 7 bases, leaving 11 bases between the germline ends. This CDR3 reads CAWDYTGTQYF. The CDR3 nucleotides are TGTGCCTGGGACTATACGGGGACCCAGTACTTC.

This chain links TRBV15 with TRBJ2-3; 7 bases are shared with TRBD1. This CDR3 is built from 13 residues. With 3 bases clipped from V and 6 bases from J, the junction kept 3 bases outside the gene matches. Germline V gene data show CDR1 as LNHNV and CDR2 as YYDKDF (reference sequence). CDR3 loop: CATSRKGADTQYF. CDR3 DNA sequence: TGTGCCACCAGCAGGAAGGGGGCGGATACGCAGTATTTT. Based on the CDR3 plus reference TRBV15 and TRBJ2-3, the full variable domain is DAMVIQNPRYQVTQFGKPVTLSCSQTLNHNVMYWYQQKSSQAPKLLFHYYDKDFNNEADTPDNFQSRRPNTSFCFLDIRSPGLGDTAMYLCATSRKGADTQYFGPGTRLTVL.